This is a list of T cell receptor beta chains from one sample in a study of blood T cells in healthy people across ages. MiXCR, run by TCRdb on the 5' RACE reads, gives a single entry per CDR3 protein. Found here are roughly 1,700,000 distinct CDR3 sequences, about 30% of them singletons; the top ten hold about 8%. The specimen sequenced was blood. These receptors were taken from a woman in her thirties in good health. CDR3s include the opening cysteine and the closing phenylalanine or tryptophan. D genes are given only for firm matches. Clone size is not always given. Where it is, it says once, few, many or a class for expanded clones.

CDR3nt,CDR3aa,abundance,v_gene,d_gene,j_gene
TGTGCCAGCAGAAACCTGGGACAGGGGACAGGGAGCAATCAGCCCCAGCATTTT,CASRNLGQGTGSNQPQHF,few,TRBV6-1,TRBD1,TRBJ1-5
TGCAGTGCTAGAGATATCCCCGGTGGGTTGTTGGGGGAAGAGACCCAGTACTTC,CSARDIPGGLLGEETQYF,NA,TRBV20-1,NA,TRBJ2-5
TGTGCCAGCAGTTTCTCACCCAGGCAGGAAGCAGATACGCAGTATTTT,CASSFSPRQEADTQYF,NA,TRBV12-3/TRBV12-4,NA,TRBJ2-3
TGTGCCATCAGTGAGGGCCCCCGGGACAGAGCGGGGGGGGAGACCCAGTACTTC,CAISEGPRDRAGGETQYF,NA,TRBV10-3,TRBD2,TRBJ2-5
TGTGCCAGCTCTTTGGGGATTGGCAATCAGCCCCAGCATTTT,CASSLGIGNQPQHF,NA,TRBV6-2/TRBV6-3,NA,TRBJ1-5
TGTGCCAGCAGCCCCCGGGGCAGAGCTGGCTACGAGCAGTACTTC,CASSPRGRAGYEQYF,few,TRBV3-1,NA,TRBJ2-7
TGTGCCAGCAGCACCGGGACTAGCGGTCCTGGCGATGAGCAGTTCTTC,CASSTGTSGPGDEQFF,few,TRBV7-2,TRBD2,TRBJ2-1
TGTGCCAGCAGCCAAGACCCAACATGTACGCAGTATTTT,CASSQDPTCTQYF,NA,TRBV14,NA,TRBJ2-3
TGTGCCAGCAGCCTGCTGGGAACAGGTTTCCAAGAGACCCAGTACTTC,CASSLLGTGFQETQYF,few,TRBV11-2,NA,TRBJ2-5
TGTGCCAGCACCCCAGCGGGAGGCCTACGTTCTGGGGCCAACGTCCTGACTTTC,CASTPAGGLRSGANVLTF,NA,TRBV6-1,TRBD2,TRBJ2-6
TGTGCCAGCAGTCCGGACACCCCTCTTGGCTACGAGCAGTACTTC,CASSPDTPLGYEQYF,NA,TRBV7-9,NA,TRBJ2-7
TGCGCCAGCAGCTTTGGGGCTAGCGGGGTGGGAGCCAAAAACATTCAGTACTTC,CASSFGASGVGAKNIQYF,NA,TRBV5-1,TRBD2,TRBJ2-4
TGCGCCAGCACCGGGGACCAAGAAGAGACCCAGTACTTC,CASTGDQEETQYF,few,TRBV5-1,NA,TRBJ2-5
TGTGCCAGCAGTGCTAAAGGTCGATCTTACAATGAGCAGTTCTTC,CASSAKGRSYNEQFF,NA,TRBV6-6,NA,TRBJ2-1
TGTGCTAGTGGTTTCCTAGCGGGCCGGGATTCCTACGAGCAGTACTTC,CASGFLAGRDSYEQYF,NA,TRBV12-5,TRBD2,TRBJ2-7
TGTGCCAGCAGTTACTCGAACCCAGGGGGCCACTATGGCTACACCTTC,CASSYSNPGGHYGYTF,NA,TRBV6-5,TRBD1,TRBJ1-2
TGCAGTGCTAGGGCGGATCGGGAGTTCTTC,CSARADREFF,NA,TRBV20-1,NA,TRBJ2-1
TGTGCCACCAGTGGTTCCCTCCCCGTTTCCTACAATGAGCAGTTCTTC,CATSGSLPVSYNEQFF,NA,TRBV24-1,NA,TRBJ2-1
TGCGCCAGCAGCTTCGGGCAGCGGGCGGGCTACACCTTC,CASSFGQRAGYTF,many,TRBV5-1,NA,TRBJ1-2
TGCGCCAGCAGCTTGTATGGGCCCCGAACCGGGGAGACCCAGTACTTC,CASSLYGPRTGETQYF,NA,TRBV5-1,NA,TRBJ2-5
TGCGCCAGCACCTCGGTTGGTGCTGAAGCTTTCTTT,CASTSVGAEAFF,few,TRBV10-2,NA,TRBJ1-1
TGTGCCAGCAGCCGCCAACAGGGTACCGGGGAGCTGTTTTTT,CASSRQQGTGELFF,NA,TRBV12-3/TRBV12-4,NA,TRBJ2-2
TGTGCCAGCAATACCGGGACTAGCAATGAGCAGTTCTTC,CASNTGTSNEQFF,few,TRBV2,TRBD2,TRBJ2-1
TGTGCCAGCGGACCTCCACCCGGGACAGGTTTGGCCAAAAACATTCAGTACTTC,CASGPPPGTGLAKNIQYF,many,TRBV28,TRBD1,TRBJ2-4
TGTGCCAGCGAACTACAGGCCAAAACTGACATTCAGTACTTC,CASELQAKTDIQYF,NA,TRBV12-3/TRBV12-4,NA,TRBJ2-4
TGTGCCAGCAGCTTAGATGCACAGGGGACCTATGGCTACACCTTC,CASSLDAQGTYGYTF,few,TRBV7-9,TRBD1,TRBJ1-2
TGTGCCAGCAGGGACGGGACAGGCCCTTACGAGCAGTACTTC,CASRDGTGPYEQYF,few,TRBV12-3/TRBV12-4,TRBD1,TRBJ2-7
TGTGCCAGCAGTTACGTTAGGGGGACAGGGAACACTGAAGCTTTCTTT,CASSYVRGTGNTEAFF,few,TRBV6-6,TRBD1,TRBJ1-1
TGTGCCAGCAGTCCACGGGTGTCGTCTAACTATGGCTACACCTTC,CASSPRVSSNYGYTF,few,TRBV7-2,NA,TRBJ1-2
TGTGCCAGCAGTGACCGGGACAGAGTCATTGTGGTGAGTGAGCAGTTCTTC,CASSDRDRVIVVSEQFF,NA,TRBV6-1,TRBD1,TRBJ2-1
TGTGCCAGCAGTGAACCCCGGACAGGCTACGAGCAGTACTTC,CASSEPRTGYEQYF,NA,TRBV2,TRBD1,TRBJ2-7
TGTGCCAGCAGGCACAGGGGATCGGGAGATACGCAGTATTTT,CASRHRGSGDTQYF,NA,TRBV2,TRBD1,TRBJ2-3
TGTGCCAGCAGTTCCGCCTTAGGGACTAGCGGCTCCTACGAGCAGTACTTC,CASSSALGTSGSYEQYF,few,TRBV12-3/TRBV12-4,TRBD2,TRBJ2-7
TGTGCCAGCAGCTGGGTTGGAGATACGCAGTATTTT,CASSWVGDTQYF,NA,TRBV7-9,NA,TRBJ2-3
TGTGCCAGCAGTACCTCCTATAATTCACCCCTCCACTTT,CASSTSYNSPLHF,NA,TRBV6-5,NA,TRBJ1-6
TGTGCCAGCAGTAAAGAGCCTAGCGGACCTTCTGGAGAGACCCAGTACTTC,CASSKEPSGPSGETQYF,few,TRBV28,TRBD2,TRBJ2-5
TGCGCCAGCAGTCAGGGGAATAGCAATCAGCCCCAGCATTTT,CASSQGNSNQPQHF,many,TRBV6-6,NA,TRBJ1-5
TGCGCCAGCAGCCAAGCGGCGAACACTGAAGCTTTCTTT,CASSQAANTEAFF,NA,TRBV4-1,NA,TRBJ1-1
TGTGCCAGTAGTATACGACAGGGGGTGACCTGGGATACGCAGTATTTT,CASSIRQGVTWDTQYF,NA,TRBV19,TRBD1,TRBJ2-3
TGTGCCAGCAGTTTAGGAGGAGCGGCCTATGGCTACACCTTC,CASSLGGAAYGYTF,many,TRBV12-3/TRBV12-4,NA,TRBJ1-2
TGCGCCAGCAGCCAAGATATCGGCTCCTACAATGAGCAGTTCTTC,CASSQDIGSYNEQFF,few,TRBV4-1,NA,TRBJ2-1
TGTGCCAGCAGCCGCCTATCGGCAGATACGCAGTATTTT,CASSRLSADTQYF,many,TRBV7-2,NA,TRBJ2-3
TGTGCCAGCAGTTGGGACAGGGGGCGCGGAAACACCATATATTTT,CASSWDRGRGNTIYF,NA,TRBV7-9,TRBD1,TRBJ1-3
TGCAGTGCTAGAGGGGGACCCTCCTACGAGCAGTACTTC,CSARGGPSYEQYF,many,TRBV20-1,NA,TRBJ2-7
TGTGCCACCAGTGACCAGGTACCAGACTCCTACAATGAGCAGTTCTTC,CATSDQVPDSYNEQFF,few,TRBV24-1,NA,TRBJ2-1
TGTGCCAGCAGCTTAGATCTTAGGAGCTATGGCTACACCTTC,CASSLDLRSYGYTF,few,TRBV11-2,NA,TRBJ1-2
TGTGCCAGCAGTCGACAGGGGGGTCTGCACGAGCAGTACTTC,CASSRQGGLHEQYF,few,TRBV2,TRBD1,TRBJ2-7
TGTGCCTCCGGGAGCCGGCGTACCTCCGGGAACTTAGATGGCTACACCTTC,CASGSRRTSGNLDGYTF,NA,TRBV30,NA,TRBJ1-2
TGCGCCAGCAGCTTCAGGGGGGGAAACACCGGGGAGCTGTTTTTT,CASSFRGGNTGELFF,NA,TRBV5-1,NA,TRBJ2-2
TGTGCCAGCAGCCCTGGGACAGGGTCGTACTCACCCCTCCACTTT,CASSPGTGSYSPLHF,NA,TRBV7-6,TRBD1,TRBJ1-6
TGCAGTGCTAGCGACAGGGAAGCTTTCTTT,CSASDREAFF,few,TRBV20-1,NA,TRBJ1-1
TGTGCCAGCCCACCCTTGGGTGAGCAGTTCTTC,CASPPLGEQFF,NA,TRBV18,NA,TRBJ2-1